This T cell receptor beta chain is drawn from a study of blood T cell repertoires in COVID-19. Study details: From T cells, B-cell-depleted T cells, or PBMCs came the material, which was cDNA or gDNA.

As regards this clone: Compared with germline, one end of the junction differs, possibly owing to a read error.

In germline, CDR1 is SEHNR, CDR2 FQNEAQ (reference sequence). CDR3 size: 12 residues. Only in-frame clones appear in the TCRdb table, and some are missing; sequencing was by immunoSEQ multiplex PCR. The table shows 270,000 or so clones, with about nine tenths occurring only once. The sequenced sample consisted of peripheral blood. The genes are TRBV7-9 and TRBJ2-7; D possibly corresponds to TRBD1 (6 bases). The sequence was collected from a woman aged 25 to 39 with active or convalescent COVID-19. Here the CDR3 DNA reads TGTGCCAGCAGCCAATCCAGGGGCCTCAGGGACTTC. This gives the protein CASSQSRGLRDF.